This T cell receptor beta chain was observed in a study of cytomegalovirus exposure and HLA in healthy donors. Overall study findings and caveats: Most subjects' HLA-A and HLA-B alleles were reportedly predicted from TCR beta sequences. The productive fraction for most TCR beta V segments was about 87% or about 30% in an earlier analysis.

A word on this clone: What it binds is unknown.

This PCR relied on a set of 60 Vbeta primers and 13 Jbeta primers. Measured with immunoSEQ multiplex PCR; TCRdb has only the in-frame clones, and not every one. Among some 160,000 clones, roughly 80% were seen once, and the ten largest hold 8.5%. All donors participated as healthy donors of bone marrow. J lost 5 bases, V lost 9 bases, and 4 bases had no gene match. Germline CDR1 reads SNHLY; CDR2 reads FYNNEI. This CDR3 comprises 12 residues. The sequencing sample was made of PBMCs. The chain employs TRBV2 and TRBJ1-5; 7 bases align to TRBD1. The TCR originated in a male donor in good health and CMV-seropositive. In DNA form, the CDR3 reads TGTGCCAGTAAGGGGGCTGATCAGCCCCAGCATTTT. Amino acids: CASKGADQPQHF.